This T cell receptor (beta chain) is from a study of T-cell memory formation after mild COVID-19. MiXCR, run by TCRdb on the 5' RACE reads, gives a single entry per CDR3 protein. The sample holds more than 300,000 distinct CDR3 sequences; 20% are singletons and the top ten take 21%. Findings and caveats of the study: Later expanders leaned toward CD4+, whereas clones contracting from day 15 to 85 were balanced CD4/CD8.

A note on this clonotype: Its antigen is not known.

The sample taken for sequencing was PBMCs or a T cell subset sorted from them (not recorded which). This TCR came from a man aged 18 to 35 who had mild COVID-19 (a few samples of this study predate the infection). Cell type and time point are not known.

The CDR3 DNA reads TGTGCCAGCAGCGTAGTTTACAATGAGCAGTTCTTC. Protein product: CASSVVYNEQFF. This sequence joins TRBV9 and TRBJ2-1; D unresolved. Per germline, CDR1 SGDLS and CDR2 YYNGEE. The CDR3 runs to 12 residues. The V end was cut by 0 bases, the J end by 4 bases, with 2 bases between. The full variable domain, completed using reference TRBV9 and TRBJ2-1, is DSGVTQTPKHLITATGQRVTLRCSPRSGDLSVYWYQQSLDQGLQFLIQYYNGEERAKGNILERFSAQQFPDLHSELNLSSLELGDSALYFCASSVVYNEQFFGPGTRLTVL.